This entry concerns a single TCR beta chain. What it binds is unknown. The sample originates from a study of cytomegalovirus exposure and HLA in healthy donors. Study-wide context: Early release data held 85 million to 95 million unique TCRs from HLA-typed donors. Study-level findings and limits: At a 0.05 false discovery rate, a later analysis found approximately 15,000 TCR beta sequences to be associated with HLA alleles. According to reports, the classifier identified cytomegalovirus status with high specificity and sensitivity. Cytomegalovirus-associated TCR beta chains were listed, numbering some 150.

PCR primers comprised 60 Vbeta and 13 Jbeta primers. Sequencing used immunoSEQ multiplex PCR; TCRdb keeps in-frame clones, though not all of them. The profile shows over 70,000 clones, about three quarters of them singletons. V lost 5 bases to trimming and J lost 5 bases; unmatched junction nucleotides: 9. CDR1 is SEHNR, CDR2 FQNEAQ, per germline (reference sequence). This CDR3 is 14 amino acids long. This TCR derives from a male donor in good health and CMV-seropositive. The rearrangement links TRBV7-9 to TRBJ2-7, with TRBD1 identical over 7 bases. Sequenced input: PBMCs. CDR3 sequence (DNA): TGTGCCAGCAGCCCCCGGACAGGAGGAGACGAGCAGTACTTC. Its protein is CASSPRTGGDEQYF.